The clone carrying this T cell receptor beta chain has a single count. Antigen specificity is unknown. This sample is drawn from a study of human T cells and chemical hapten exposure. Study details: All through the roughly 25-week study, the scalp of each patient received diphenylcyclopropenone doses weekly. Findings of the study overall: In the PT1 data, expanded TCR counts showed a positive correlation with patch test score. Sensitizing with DPC caused no change in TCRs above 1 in 1000 frequency.

The sample's time point: pre-sensitization, week 0. Treatment indicated: therapeutic diphenylcyclopropenone sensitization with weekly scalp DPC. TCRdb used MiXCR to reprocess the RACE reads, holding one entry per CDR3 protein. The sample shows a few hundred thousand distinct CDR3 sequences, 7.7% of them seen only once. Trimming took off 9 bases at V and 0 bases at J, with 13 bases between the two ends. Germline CDR1 LNHNV, CDR2 YYDKDF (reference sequence). The CDR3 runs to 14 residues. The sample here was whole blood, taken in connection with sensitization to the hapten diphenylcyclopropenone (DPC). The rearrangement uses TRBV15 and TRBJ2-3; D may be TRBD2 (6 bases). The TCR comes from a man between 18 and 35 years old with alopecia areata. Some clones in this sample may be carry-over from other donors' samples. The CDR3 loop reads CATGPGASTDTQYF. CDR3 nucleotide sequence: TGTGCCACTGGACCGGGAGCGAGCACAGATACGCAGTATTTT. Full variable domain (missing parts from reference TRBV15 and TRBJ2-3): DAMVIQNPRYQVTQFGKPVTLSCSQTLNHNVMYWYQQKSSQAPKLLFHYYDKDFNNEADTPDNFQSRRPNTSFCFLDIRSPGLGDTAMYLCATGPGASTDTQYFGPGTRLTVL.